This T cell receptor (beta chain) derives from a study of T cells in Graves' hyperthyroidism and ophthalmopathy. Whole-study results and caveats: Among clonotypes expanded in thyroid above 0.001, most were also found in blood.

The CDR3 has 15 amino acids. Germline loops: CDR1 SGHDN, CDR2 FVKESK. The ends were cut back, 0 bases at V and 4 bases at J, with 13 bases in the middle. Worth noting for this clonotype: Its antigen remains unidentified.

TCR beta CDR3 region amplification was performed from RNA transcripts. When the TCR CDR3 underwent first-round RT-PCR, the HTBI primer set was used. TCRdb redid the calling of the multiplex PCR reads with MiXCR, one entry per CDR3 protein. The sample lists over 350,000 distinct CDR3 sequences, approximately 14% occurring once. This receptor was taken from a man between 18 and 35 years old with Graves' ophthalmopathy. J is TRBJ2-7 and V is TRBV14; no clear D gene. Sample: blood. CDR3 region: CASSQEQVDFYEQYF. DNA of the CDR3: TGTGCCAGCAGCCAAGAGCAGGTAGATTTTTACGAGCAGTACTTC.